The entry below gives a single T cell receptor (beta chain) sequence along with its context. This clone was seen many times. No cognate antigen has been identified for it. It has no much larger one-base neighbor in the sample; base qualities were not kept. Looking up the germline V gene (reference sequence) yields CDR1 LNHDA and CDR2 SQIVND. Trimming takes 6 bases from V and 1 base from J, and the germline ends sit 16 bases apart. The CDR3 runs 16 residues from the cysteine to the phenylalanine. The sequence is cut down to CDR3 DNA, 48 bases in frame from base 1. This specimen's treatment or condition label, per the study, means: high-dose cyclophosphamide on days +3 and +4 as single-agent GVHD prophylaxis. Patients in the PTCy group got busulfan and fludarabine conditioning, a marrow graft from a related or unrelated donor, and cyclophosphamide on days +3 and +4. The PTCy-treated patients were enrolled in a prospective multi-institutional clinical trial. Peripheral blood and bone marrow mononuclear cells were isolated by Ficoll-Hypaque density centrifugation and were cryopreserved.

These data come from a study of T cells after posttransplantation cyclophosphamide (dated by TCRdb to about 2016). The study in broad terms: T cell repertoire reconstitution was tracked by TRB sequencing after myeloablative bone marrow transplantation in which posttransplantation cyclophosphamide was used as GVHD prophylaxis. Samples from some 40 PTCy-treated patients, along with samples from about 16 of their related bone marrow donors, underwent antigen receptor sequencing. TRB sequencing was performed on blood from all 35 or so PTCy patients with 1-year posttransplant specimens. In 3 patients, TRB sequencing was also performed on up to roughly 3 more blood samples taken 2 to 5.2 years after transplant, and in several patients, pretransplant blood was also TRB-sequenced. TRA and TRB clonality were tightly correlated in about 10 samples, so subsequent TCR analyses focused on TRB only. Public TRB sequences were queried against a database of over 3,000 sequences associated with responses to pathogens, tumor antigens, self-antigens and alloantigens.

The full study reports these points: Across about 49 patients, TRB clonality was highly associated with recipient CMV seropositivity and CMV reactivation, and PTCy diversity was similar to diversity in CNI/methotrexate controls. Donor-recipient similarity was low at 1-2 months but increased during the first year, and donor CD8+ memory clones often dominated later blood repertoires. The TRB repertoires of T cells infiltrating skin or the GI tract showed only limited overlap with the TRB repertoires found in blood.

TRB sequencing was run on genomic DNA with either the immunoSEQ assay at survey resolution or the hsTCRB kit. The paper's processing steps were these. The immunoSEQ software handled the initial read processing, while the LymphoSeq R package was used for the repertoire analyses. Clonality was computed as 1 minus normalized Shannon entropy, and a Gini coefficient was also calculated for each TRB dataset. Phenotypes of unsorted samples were inferred by mapping TRB sequences from sorted subsets of the recipient or donor onto the same recipient's unsorted samples. This immuneACCESS table, as held by TCRdb, lists in-frame sequences with V and J called but not all clones. Of the missing ones, under half trace to an unresolved V gene in checked studies; the others have no known cause. V and J calls and clone size follow that table, whereas D and trimming were derived from the DNA. The sample features roughly 5,400 clones, and none is a singleton. Roughly a sixth of the sample is in the top ten clones.

The receptor was derived from a female patient in her 30s who received an allogeneic stem cell transplant from an unrelated donor, was CMV-positive, and had acute and chronic GVHD. Some T cells may be donor cells from the graft after a transplant. Sequenced material: PBMCs, taken after allogeneic stem cell transplant with posttransplant cyclophosphamide. The chain is made from TRBV19 and TRBJ1-3; TRBD1 is a weak D gene call, 6 bases matching. The CDR3 has the sequence CASSDRTGFSGNTIYF. The sequenced DNA is TGTGCCAGTAGCGACCGAACAGGGTTTTCTGGAAACACCATATATTTT.